The clone carrying this T cell receptor beta chain was observed a handful of times. Its antigen is unknown. Trimming at V came to 5 bases and at J to 8 bases, leaving 11 bases not matched to a gene. This CDR3 has 14 residues. The germline CDR1 and CDR2 sequences are SEHNR and FQNEAQ (reference sequence). TCRdb redid the calling of the reads with MiXCR, one entry per CDR3 protein. The data show approximately 770,000 distinct CDR3 sequences, approximately 32% seen once. This record comes from a study of T cell repertoires in cytomegalovirus infection. Sequenced material: cultured CD8+ T cells from PBMCs, taken from culture after CMV antigen stimulation. This clonotype was sampled from a human donor in good health (CMV status not recorded). Some clones in this sample may be carry-over from other donors' samples. V and J are TRBV7-9 and TRBJ1-2, with 7 bases that match TRBD1. In nucleotides, the CDR3 is TGTGCCAGCAGCGCGACAGGGCGCCGGTGGGGCTACACCTTC. This encodes CASSATGRRWGYTF.